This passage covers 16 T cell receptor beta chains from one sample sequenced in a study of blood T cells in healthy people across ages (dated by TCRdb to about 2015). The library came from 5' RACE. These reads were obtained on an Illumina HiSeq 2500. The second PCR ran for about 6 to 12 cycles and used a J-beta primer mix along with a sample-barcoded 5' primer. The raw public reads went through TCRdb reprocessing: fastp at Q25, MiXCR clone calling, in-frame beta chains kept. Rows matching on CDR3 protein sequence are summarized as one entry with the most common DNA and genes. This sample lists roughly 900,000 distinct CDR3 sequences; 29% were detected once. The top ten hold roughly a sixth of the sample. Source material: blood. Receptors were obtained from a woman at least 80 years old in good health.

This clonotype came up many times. In nucleotides, the CDR3 is TGTGCCAGCAGCTTAGCGGGGGGGGCTAACAATGAGCAGTTCTTC. Amino acid sequence: CASSLAGGANNEQFF. The chain couples TRBV7-2 to TRBJ2-1; D perhaps matches TRBD2 (7 bases). Germline V gene lookup returns CDR1 SGHTA and CDR2 FQGNSA. The CDR3 is 15 residues long. The germline V and J ends were trimmed by 0 bases and 5 bases, with 11 bases remaining between them.

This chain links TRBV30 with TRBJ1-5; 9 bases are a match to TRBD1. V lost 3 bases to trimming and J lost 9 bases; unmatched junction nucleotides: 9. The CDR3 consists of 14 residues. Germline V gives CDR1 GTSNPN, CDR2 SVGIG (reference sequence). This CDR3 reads CAWSSGQGIGPQHF. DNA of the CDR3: TGTGCCTGGAGCTCGGGACAGGGAATAGGGCCCCAGCATTTT.

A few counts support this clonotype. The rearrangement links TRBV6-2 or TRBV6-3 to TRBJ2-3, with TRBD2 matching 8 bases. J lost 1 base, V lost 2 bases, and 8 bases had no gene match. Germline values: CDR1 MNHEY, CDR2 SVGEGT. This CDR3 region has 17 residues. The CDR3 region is CASSYGSSGVGTDTQYF. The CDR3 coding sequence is TGTGCCAGCAGTTACGGTAGTAGCGGGGTGGGCACAGATACGCAGTATTTT.

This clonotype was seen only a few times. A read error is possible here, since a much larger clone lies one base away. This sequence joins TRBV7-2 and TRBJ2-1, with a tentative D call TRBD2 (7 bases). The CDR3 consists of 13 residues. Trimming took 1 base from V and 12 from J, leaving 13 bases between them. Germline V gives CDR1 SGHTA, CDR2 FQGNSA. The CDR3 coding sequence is TGTGCCAGCAGCTTAGGGGGGGGCGCAGGGCAGTTCTTC. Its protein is CASSLGGGAGQFF.

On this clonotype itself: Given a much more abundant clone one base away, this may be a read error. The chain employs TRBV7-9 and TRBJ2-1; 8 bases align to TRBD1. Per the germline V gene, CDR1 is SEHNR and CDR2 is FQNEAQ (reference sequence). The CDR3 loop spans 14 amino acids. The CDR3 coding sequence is TGTGCCAGCAGCTCAGACAGGGGATACAGTGAGCAGTTCTTC. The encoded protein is CASSSDRGYSEQFF.

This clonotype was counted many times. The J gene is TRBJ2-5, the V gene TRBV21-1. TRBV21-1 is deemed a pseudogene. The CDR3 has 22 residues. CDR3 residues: CASSEEHGSRLFFGQRQETQYF. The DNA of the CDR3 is TGTGCCAGCAGCGAAGAGCATGGGTCTCGGCTCTTTTTTGGGCAAAGGCAAGAGACCCAGTACTTC.

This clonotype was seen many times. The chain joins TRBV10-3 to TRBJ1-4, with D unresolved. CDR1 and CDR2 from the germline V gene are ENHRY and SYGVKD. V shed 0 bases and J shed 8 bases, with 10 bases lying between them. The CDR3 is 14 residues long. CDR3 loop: CAISESQAREKLFF. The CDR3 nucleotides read TGTGCCATCAGTGAGTCCCAGGCGAGGGAAAAACTGTTTTTT.

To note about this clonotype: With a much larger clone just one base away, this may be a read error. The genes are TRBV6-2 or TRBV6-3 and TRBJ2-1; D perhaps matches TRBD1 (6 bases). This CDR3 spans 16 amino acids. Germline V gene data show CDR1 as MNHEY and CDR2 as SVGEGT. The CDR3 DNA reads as TGTGCCGGCAGGAACACAGGGTCGGCCCTTTACAATGAGCAGTTCTTC. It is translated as CAGRNTGSALYNEQFF.

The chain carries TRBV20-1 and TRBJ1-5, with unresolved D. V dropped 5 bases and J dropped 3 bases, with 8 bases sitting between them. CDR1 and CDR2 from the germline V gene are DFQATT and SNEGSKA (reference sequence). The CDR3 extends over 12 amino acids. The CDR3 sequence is CSAARNNQPQHF. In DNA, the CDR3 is TGCAGTGCTGCCAGGAACAATCAGCCCCAGCATTTT.

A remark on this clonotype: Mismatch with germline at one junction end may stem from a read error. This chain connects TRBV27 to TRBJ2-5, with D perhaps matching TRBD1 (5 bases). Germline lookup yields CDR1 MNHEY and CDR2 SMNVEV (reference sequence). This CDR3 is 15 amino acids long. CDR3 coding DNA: TGTGCCGGCAGTTTTCAGGGTGTTACCGGTGAGACCCAGTACTTC. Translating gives CAGSFQGVTGETQYF.

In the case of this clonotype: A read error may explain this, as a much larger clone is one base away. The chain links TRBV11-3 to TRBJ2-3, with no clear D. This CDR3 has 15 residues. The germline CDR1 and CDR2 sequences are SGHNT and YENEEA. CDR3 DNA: TGTGCCAGCAGCACCCGACCTATTAGCACAGATGCGCAGTATTTT. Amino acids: CASSTRPISTDAQYF. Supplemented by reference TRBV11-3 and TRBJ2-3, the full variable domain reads EAGVVQSPRYKIIEKKQPVAFWCNPISGHNTLYWYLQNLGQGPELLIRYENEEAVDDSQLPKDRFSAERLKGVDSTLKIQPAELGDSAVYLCASSTRPISTDAQYFGPGTRLTVL.

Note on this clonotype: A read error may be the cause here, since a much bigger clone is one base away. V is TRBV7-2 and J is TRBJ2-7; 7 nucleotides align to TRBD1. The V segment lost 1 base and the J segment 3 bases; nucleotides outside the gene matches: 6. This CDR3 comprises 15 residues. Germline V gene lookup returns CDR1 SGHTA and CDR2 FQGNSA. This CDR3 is CASSLEGQKSYEQYF. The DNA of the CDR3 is TGTGCCAGCAGCTTAGAGGGACAGAAAAGCTACGAGCAGTACTTC.

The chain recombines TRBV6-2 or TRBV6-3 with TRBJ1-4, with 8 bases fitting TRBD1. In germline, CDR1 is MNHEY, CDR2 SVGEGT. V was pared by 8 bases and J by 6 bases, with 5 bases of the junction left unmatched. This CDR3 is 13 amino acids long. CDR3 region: CASRDRPYEKLFF. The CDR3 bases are TGTGCCAGCCGGGACAGGCCCTATGAAAAACTGTTTTTT.

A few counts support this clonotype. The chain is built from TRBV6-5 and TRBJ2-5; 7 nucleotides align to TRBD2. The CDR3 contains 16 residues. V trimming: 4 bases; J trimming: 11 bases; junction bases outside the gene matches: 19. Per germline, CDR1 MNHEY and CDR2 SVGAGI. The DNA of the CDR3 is TGTGCCAGCAGTTCCCTCGGGGGGACTTTGGTCAATGAGCAGTACTTC. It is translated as CASSSLGGTLVNEQYF.

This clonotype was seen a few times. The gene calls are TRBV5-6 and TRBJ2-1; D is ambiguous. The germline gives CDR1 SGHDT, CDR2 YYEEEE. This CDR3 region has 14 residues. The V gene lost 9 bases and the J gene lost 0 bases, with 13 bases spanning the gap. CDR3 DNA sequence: TGTGCCACTGGAGACGTTAGCTCCTACAATGAGCAGTTCTTC. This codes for CATGDVSSYNEQFF. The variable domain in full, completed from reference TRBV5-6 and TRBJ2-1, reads DAGVTQSPTHLIKTRGQQVTLRCSPKSGHDTVSWYQQALGQGPQFIFQYYEEEERQRGNFPDRFSGHQFPNYSSELNVNALLLGDSALYLCATGDVSSYNEQFFGPGTRLTVL.

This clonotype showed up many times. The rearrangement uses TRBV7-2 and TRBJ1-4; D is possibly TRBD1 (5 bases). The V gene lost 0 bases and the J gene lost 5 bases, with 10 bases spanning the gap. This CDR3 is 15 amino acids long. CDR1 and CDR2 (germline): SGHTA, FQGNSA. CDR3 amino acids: CASSLAGTVNEKLFF. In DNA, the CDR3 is TGTGCCAGCAGCTTAGCCGGGACCGTCAATGAAAAACTGTTTTTT.